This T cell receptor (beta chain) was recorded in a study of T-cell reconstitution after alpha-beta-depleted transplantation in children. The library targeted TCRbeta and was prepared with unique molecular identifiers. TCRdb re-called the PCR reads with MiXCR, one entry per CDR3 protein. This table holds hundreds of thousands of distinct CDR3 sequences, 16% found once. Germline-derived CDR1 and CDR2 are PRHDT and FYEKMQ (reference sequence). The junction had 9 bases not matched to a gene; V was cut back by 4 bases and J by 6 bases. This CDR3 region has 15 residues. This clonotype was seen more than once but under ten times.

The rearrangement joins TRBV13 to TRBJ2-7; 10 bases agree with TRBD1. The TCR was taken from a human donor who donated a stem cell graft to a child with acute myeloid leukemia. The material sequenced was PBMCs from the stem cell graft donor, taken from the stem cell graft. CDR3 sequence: CASSSRTGGGLEQYF. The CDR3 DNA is TGTGCCAGCAGCTCAAGGACAGGGGGAGGTCTCGAGCAGTACTTC.